The 10 T cell receptor beta chains presented below share a single source sample, sequenced in a study of blood T cell dynamics during melanoma immunotherapy. Clones were sequenced by immunoSEQ multiplex PCR, and TCRdb holds only the in-frame ones, with some missing. The repertoire consists of about 7,000 clones, with 70% to 90% occurring once and the leading ten covering roughly a third. Indicated time point: week 3, after first cycle of checkpoint inhibitor. The sample in question was blood, obtained from a patient treated with checkpoint blockade. These receptor sequences come from a human donor with melanoma. Some clones in this sample may be carry-over from other donors' samples.

The CDR3 DNA is TGTGCCAGCAGCTTAGCGCACCAGCGGGGGGGCCTATACGAGCAGTACTTC. It specifies CASSLAHQRGGLYEQYF. The chain recombines TRBV7-2 with TRBJ2-7, with 10 nucleotides matching TRBD2. V was pared by 0 bases and J by 4 bases, with 9 bases of the junction left unmatched. Germline CDR1 and CDR2: SGHTA and FQGNSA. The CDR3 length is 17 residues.

The V gene is TRBV9, the J gene TRBJ2-3, with 12 positions matching TRBD2. V was pared by 1 base and J by 5 bases, with 8 bases of the junction left unmatched. Per germline, CDR1 SGDLS and CDR2 YYNGEE. The CDR3 is made up of 17 amino acids. CDR3 amino acids: CASSVYSSGGAGDTQYF. The CDR3 DNA follows: TGTGCCAGCAGCGTATACTCTAGCGGGGGGGCAGGAGATACGCAGTATTTT. The full variable domain, its missing parts supplied by reference TRBV9 and TRBJ2-3, is DSGVTQTPKHLITATGQRVTLRCSPRSGDLSVYWYQQSLDQGLQFLIQYYNGEERAKGNILERFSAQQFPDLHSELNLSSLELGDSALYFCASSVYSSGGAGDTQYFGPGTRLTVL.

The gene calls are TRBV2 and TRBJ1-5; no reliable D call. Trimming cost V 0 bases and J 6 bases, with 9 bases left between them. CDR1 and CDR2 from the germline V gene are SNHLY and FYNNEI. The CDR3 runs to 14 residues. DNA for the CDR3: TGTGCCAGCAGTGAAGCGAAAGGTGCTCAGCCCCAGCATTTT. This encodes CASSEAKGAQPQHF.

V gene TRBV5-6 combines with J gene TRBJ2-3; D is undetermined. Germline lookup yields CDR1 SGHDT and CDR2 YYEEEE. Trimming took 1 base from V and 2 from J, leaving 8 bases between them. The CDR3 is 14 residues long. The CDR3 sequence is CASSLFYPTDTQYF. The CDR3 region has the DNA TGTGCCAGCAGCTTGTTCTATCCCACAGATACGCAGTATTTT.

This chain links TRBV5-1 with TRBJ2-1; 14 bases fit TRBD2. This CDR3 has 16 amino acids. Germline assignment: CDR1 SGHRS and CDR2 YFSETQ. V was pared by 4 bases and J by 2 bases, with 2 bases of the junction left unmatched. The CDR3 DNA reads as TGCGCCAGCAGCGTGACTAGCGGGGGGGCCTACAATGAGCAGTTCTTC. Translation: CASSVTSGGAYNEQFF.

CDR3 in DNA: TGTGCCTGGACTAGCGGGAGCAGGGGCGAGCAGTACTTC. Amino acids: CAWTSGSRGEQYF. The chain couples TRBV30 to TRBJ2-7; 10 bases are shared with TRBD2. Germline V gene data show CDR1 as GTSNPN and CDR2 as SVGIG (reference sequence). Trimming cost V 4 bases and J 6 bases; bases outside gene matches: 6. This CDR3 contains 13 residues.

The chain recombines TRBV4-1 with TRBJ1-5; D is unresolved. Germline V CDR1 and CDR2: MGHRA, YSYEKL. Trimming left V 5 bases short and J 4 bases short, with 9 bases between. The CDR3 is made up of 13 amino acids. This CDR3 reads CASSREGNQPQHF. CDR3 DNA: TGCGCCAGCAGCAGGGAGGGAAATCAGCCCCAGCATTTT.

The rearrangement links TRBV5-1 to TRBJ2-1, with D hard to call. From germline, CDR1 is SGHRS and CDR2 YFSETQ. The V end was cut by 4 bases, the J end by 5 bases, with 4 bases between. The CDR3 consists of 11 residues. CDR3 in DNA: TGCGCCAGCAGCCTTCACAATGAGCAGTTCTTC. Amino acid sequence: CASSLHNEQFF.

The rearrangement uses TRBV11-1 and TRBJ1-4; 7 nucleotides agree with TRBD1. The CDR3 spans 13 residues. V lost 1 base and J lost 10; bases outside the gene matches: 3. Germline CDR1 reads SGHAT; CDR2 reads FQDESV (reference sequence). CDR3 sequence: CASSLGDSGKLFF. The DNA of the CDR3 is TGTGCCAGCAGCTTAGGGGACAGCGGAAAACTGTTTTTT.

The table lists this clone with a count of one. The chain combines TRBV5-4 with TRBJ2-1; 11 positions agree with TRBD2. CDR3 length: 15 residues. The V and J ends lost 1 base and 5 bases, in that order; junction bases with no gene match: 2. Germline V gene data show CDR1 as SGHNT and CDR2 as YYREEE (reference sequence). The CDR3 is CASSLPSGGNNEQFF. The CDR3 region has the DNA TGTGCCAGCAGCTTGCCTAGCGGGGGGAACAATGAGCAGTTCTTC. The variable domain in full, with the rest retrieved from reference TRBV5-4 and TRBJ2-1, is ETGVTQSPTHLIKTRGQQVTLRCSSQSGHNTVSWYQQALGQGPQFIFQYYREEENGRGNFPPRFSGLQFPNYSSELNVNALELDDSALYLCASSLPSGGNNEQFFGPGTRLTVL.